The present TCR beta chain was sequenced within a study of cytotoxic CD8 clonotypes in ibrutinib-treated CLL. About the study: The cohort had around 10 relapsed/refractory and roughly 15 treatment-naive patients, some 18 IGHV unmutated. Results showed 25 or so partial and 2 complete responses; following median around 73 months, around 15 remained remitted, approximately twelve advanced.

TCRdb keeps only in-frame clones here, not all; method: immunoSEQ multiplex PCR. The sample has about 130,000 clones, 70% to 80% seen once. The V gene lost 0 bases and the J gene lost 5 bases, with 5 bases spanning the gap. Germline V gene sequence: CDR1 LGHNA, CDR2 YSLEER. This CDR3 comprises 13 residues. The sequence came from a human donor with chronic lymphocytic leukemia. The genes are TRBV4-3 and TRBJ1-5; D gene uncertain. This specimen was PBMCs, taken after 12 months of ibrutinib treatment. CDR3 nucleotides: TGCGCCAGCAGCCAAGATCGGGATCAGCCCCAGCATTTT. It specifies CASSQDRDQPQHF.